This TCR beta chain appears in the sequencing data of a study of breast tumors, draining lymph nodes, adjacent tissues (dated by TCRdb to about 2016). About the full investigation: In breast cancer patients, the study compared the TCR beta repertoires of tumor, adjacent nontumor tissue and axillary lymph nodes. In human breast cancer, the study set out to evaluate how tumor, surrounding tissue and draining lymph node repertoires relate to one another and whether T cells may move between these sites. Findings and caveats that apply to the study as a whole: The study presented the conclusion that tumor T cells originate in lymph nodes as consistent with a hypothesis, not as something directly demonstrated. The data were judged consistent with most tumor T cells deriving from the lymph node and then expanding within tumor tissue. Tumor and nontumor tissue repertoires were found to be significantly more similar in luminal-like than in basal-like breast cancer. Tumors showed preferential V and J gene usage, and their T-cell repertoire diversity fell below that of lymph nodes yet above that of nontumor tissue.

Lymph node samples were obtained from the axillary draining lymph nodes of breast cancer patients. The reads were generated on an Illumina HiSeq 2000. Multiplex PCR amplification was used to build the TCR beta chain libraries. The amplified TCR beta chain products were analyzed by high-throughput sequencing. Using fastp trimming at Q25 and MiXCR clonotype assembly, TCRdb reanalyzed the public sequencing data and kept in-frame beta chains. Identical CDR3 protein sequences are pooled into one entry, listed with their most common genes and DNA. The sample data list fewer than 200,000 distinct CDR3 sequences, and about 30% of these were observed just once. Roughly 4.3% of the sample comes from the top ten. For this clonotype: Its binding antigen is unknown. Base qualities are missing; no much larger clone stands one base away.

CDR1 and CDR2 were assigned from the germline V gene as SGHAT and FQNNGV. Including cysteine and phenylalanine, the CDR3 has 16 amino acids. Solely the CDR3 DNA is kept, with 48 bases framed from the first base. The V and J ends are trimmed by 5 bases and 8 bases, leaving 22 bases between them. The source material was axillary lymph node tissue. This TCR was sampled from a female donor with breast cancer. Some clones in this sample may be carry-over from other donors' samples. In this chain, TRBV11-2 is recombined with TRBJ2-1; the D gene is perhaps TRBD1 or TRBD2, as each covers 5 bases. CDR3 protein: CASSGDGLAPSHEQFF. The DNA reads TGTGCCAGCAGCGGGGACGGACTGGCACCCTCCCATGAGCAGTTCTTC. The full variable domain, completed from the reference TRBV11-2 and TRBJ2-1 proteins outside the CDR3, reads EAGVAQSPRYKIIEKRQSVAFWCNPISGHATLYWYQQILGQGPKLLIQFQNNGVVDDSQLPKDRFSAERLKGVDSTLKIQPAKLEDSAVYLCASSGDGLAPSHEQFFGPGTRLTVL.